Shown below are 21 T cell receptor beta chains from a single sample sequenced in a study of blood T cell repertoires in COVID-19. Clones were read by immunoSEQ multiplex PCR, and TCRdb kept only the in-frame ones, dropping some. Of just over 300,000 clones in the sample, roughly 85% were seen once. The sequencing sample was made of PBMCs or T cells enriched from blood (not recorded which). The receptors here all came from a man aged 30 to 39 who had recovered from COVID-19.

The CDR3 DNA sequence: TGTGCCTGGAGTGTTGTAAAGGGGCCGCGATCCTACGAGCAGTACTTC. Protein product: CAWSVVKGPRSYEQYF. The chain employs TRBV30 and TRBJ2-7; D is possibly TRBD1 (5 bases). Looked up from germline, CDR1 is GTSNPN and CDR2 is SVGIG (reference sequence). Trimming left V 0 bases short and J 1 base short, with 16 bases between. The CDR3 loop spans 16 amino acids. The full variable domain, its missing parts supplied by reference TRBV30 and TRBJ2-7, is SQTIHQWPATLVQPVGSPLSLECTVEGTSNPNLYWYRQAAGRGLQLLFYSVGIGQISSEVPQNLSASRPQDRQFILSSKKLLLSDSGFYLCAWSVVKGPRSYEQYFGPGTRLTVT.

The J gene is TRBJ1-2, the V gene TRBV6-5; the match to TRBD1 covers 10 bases. There are 12 residues in the CDR3. The junction had 5 bases not matched to a gene; V was cut back by 8 bases and J by 8 bases. The germline CDR1 and CDR2 sequences are MNHEY and SVGAGI. Here the CDR3 DNA reads TGTGCCAGCCGACAGGGGGCTGAGGGCTACACCTTC. Protein: CASRQGAEGYTF.

DNA for the CDR3: TGTGCCAGCAGTAGCAGGCCCCCCTATTCACCCCTCCACTTT. Translation: CASSSRPPYSPLHF. The chain combines TRBV27 with TRBJ1-6, with D hard to call. CDR1 and CDR2 (germline): MNHEY, SMNVEV (reference sequence). Trimming removed 5 bases at V and 8 bases at J, with 13 bases between. The CDR3 covers 14 residues.

The J gene is TRBJ2-1, the V gene TRBV27; the match to TRBD2 covers 10 bases. This CDR3 spans 15 amino acids. With V trimmed by 6 bases and J by 8 bases, 10 bases remained unmatched. Germline V CDR1 and CDR2: MNHEY, SMNVEV (reference sequence). CDR3 sequence (DNA): TGTGCCAGCAGCCTAAGCGGGGGGGCCTTTTATGAGCAGTTCTTC. Amino acids: CASSLSGGAFYEQFF.

This chain connects TRBV18 to TRBJ2-7; TRBD1 matches 9 bases. Germline loops: CDR1 KGHSH, CDR2 LQKENI. The CDR3 has 15 residues. V shed 4 bases and J 0 bases; nucleotides not matched to a gene: 4. CDR3 loop: CASSLGQGSSYEQYF. Written as DNA, the CDR3 is TGTGCCAGCTCACTAGGACAGGGGAGCTCCTACGAGCAGTACTTC.

V usage is TRBV7-6 and J usage is TRBJ1-4; tentatively, D is TRBD1 (6 bases). Between the trimmed V and J ends, which lost 2 bases and 4 bases, there was a span of 8 bases. The CDR3 runs to 14 residues. The germline gives CDR1 SGHVS, CDR2 FNYEAQ. The DNA for the CDR3 is TGTGCCAGCAGCTTACAGGGGCGTAATGAAAAACTGTTTTTT. It is translated as CASSLQGRNEKLFF.

The chain links TRBV6-5 to TRBJ1-3; TRBD1 is a possible D gene (6 bases). Trimming pared 0 bases from V and 0 bases from J, leaving 9 bases between. The germline CDR1 and CDR2 sequences are MNHEY and SVGAGI. The CDR3 is 16 amino acids. The CDR3 DNA sequence: TGTGCCAGCAGTTACTCGACAGGAGACTCTGGAAACACCATATATTTT. Protein: CASSYSTGDSGNTIYF.

Worth noting for this clone: The limits of the CDR3 on the DNA are not certain, so only TCRdb's listed CDR3 is given. The CDR3 protein is CASSKVGGGAGPNTGELFF. J is TRBJ2-2 and V is TRBV21-1; the table's D call TRBD2 went unverified against the DNA. TRBV21-1 is a documented pseudogene. The CDR3 has 19 residues if both end residues are counted.

The chain links TRBV6-1 to TRBJ1-3; TRBD1 might be the D (6 bases). The CDR3 sequence is 17 residues long. Germline lookup yields CDR1 MNHNS and CDR2 SASEGT. The V end was cut by 2 bases, the J end by 8 bases, with 22 bases between. This CDR3 is CASSEKGHSIAGYTIYF. For the CDR3, the DNA is TGTGCCAGCAGTGAAAAGGGACACTCTATAGCTGGGTACACCATATATTTT.

The V and J genes are TRBV7-8 and TRBJ1-1; 10 bases fit TRBD1. Germline trimming cut 5 bases from V and 1 base from J; bases unmatched to any gene: 4. The CDR3 has 15 residues. Germline V gene lookup returns CDR1 SGHVS and CDR2 FQNEAQ. Written as DNA, the CDR3 is TGTGCCAGCAGCCCGACAGGGGGCAAGAACACTGAAGCTTTCTTT. Encoded protein: CASSPTGGKNTEAFF.

The rearrangement uses TRBV19 and TRBJ1-1; TRBD1 is a possible D gene (6 bases). In germline, CDR1 is LNHDA, CDR2 SQIVND (reference sequence). Trimming took 9 bases from V and 6 from J, leaving 17 bases between them. The CDR3 totals 13 residues. This CDR3 reads CASRLVQGPEAFF. CDR3 DNA sequence: TGTGCCAGCAGACTTGTACAGGGCCCTGAAGCTTTCTTT.

This clone has only one observation. This chain connects TRBV5-1 to TRBJ1-5, with D maybe TRBD1 (5 bases). Trimming pared 4 bases from V and 0 bases from J, leaving 17 bases between. The CDR3 spans 17 residues. Per germline, CDR1 SGHRS and CDR2 YFSETQ. This CDR3 reads CASSPLGGAFSNQPQHF. In DNA form, the CDR3 reads TGCGCCAGCAGCCCCCTAGGAGGGGCCTTTAGCAATCAGCCCCAGCATTTT.

This clone turned up a few times. This chain links TRBV5-4 with TRBJ2-5, with 7 bases that match TRBD1. V was pared by 3 bases and J by 3 bases, with 8 bases of the junction left unmatched. The CDR3 extends over 15 amino acids. The germline CDR1 and CDR2 sequences are SGHNT and YYREEE (reference sequence). The CDR3 region is CASSYTGTEKETQYF. CDR3 bases: TGTGCCAGCAGCTACACCGGGACAGAGAAAGAGACCCAGTACTTC.

The chain recombines TRBV7-2 with TRBJ1-1; no reliable D call. This CDR3 region has 12 residues. Germline V gives CDR1 SGHTA, CDR2 FQGNSA. V shed 1 base and J shed 7 bases, with 7 bases lying between them. CDR3 in amino acids: CASSLVAFEAFF. CDR3 coding DNA: TGTGCCAGCAGCTTAGTGGCATTTGAAGCTTTCTTT.

The chain links TRBV6-5 to TRBJ2-7; D is possibly TRBD1 (5 bases). CDR1 is MNHEY, CDR2 SVGAGI, per germline. The CDR3 has 14 amino acids. Between the trimmed V and J ends, which lost 5 bases and 6 bases, there was a span of 17 bases. The chain's CDR3 is CASSPTAGPGEQYF. The CDR3 nucleotides are TGTGCCAGCAGTCCGACAGCCGGACCGGGCGAGCAGTACTTC.

The J gene is TRBJ2-7, the V gene TRBV6-5; the D gene is possibly TRBD1 (7 bases). V lost 10 bases and J lost 3, with 16 bases in between. This CDR3 has 13 amino acids. From germline, CDR1 is MNHEY and CDR2 SVGAGI. The CDR3 DNA is TGTGCCACCCAGGGGGGCAGGGTCTACGAGCAGTACTTC. Translation gives CATQGGRVYEQYF.

The chain is built from TRBV9 and TRBJ2-7; TRBD2 might be the D (6 bases). Per the germline V gene, CDR1 is SGDLS and CDR2 is YYNGEE. The CDR3 extends over 15 amino acids. V was trimmed by 3 bases and J by 2 bases, leaving 15 bases between them. The CDR3 is CASSGGDGRPYEQYF. CDR3 in DNA: TGTGCCAGCAGCGGCGGGGACGGTCGCCCCTACGAGCAGTACTTC.

The chain carries TRBV6-1 and TRBJ1-2; 8 bases map to TRBD1. With 2 bases clipped from V and 11 bases from J, the junction kept 10 bases outside the gene matches. This CDR3 spans 14 amino acids. The germline CDR1 and CDR2 sequences are MNHNS and SASEGT. CDR3 sequence (DNA): TGTGCCAGCAGTGAATATCGAGGACAGGGATTGTACACCTTC. Protein product: CASSEYRGQGLYTF.

This sequence joins TRBV3-1 (or the pseudogene TRBV3-2) and TRBJ2-5, with TRBD2 matching over 14 bases. This CDR3 has 16 amino acids. Per germline, CDR1 LGHDT and CDR2 YNNKEL (reference sequence). With V trimmed by 5 bases and J by 1 base, 3 bases remained unmatched. DNA of the CDR3: TGTGCCAGCAGCAGGACTAGCGGGGGGACCCAAGAGACCCAGTACTTC. This sequence encodes CASSRTSGGTQETQYF.

The genes are TRBV29-1 and TRBJ2-2; D is possibly TRBD1 (5 bases). This CDR3 is 16 amino acids long. V was pared by 0 bases and J by 4 bases, with 15 bases between. CDR1 is SQVTM, CDR2 ANQGSEA, per germline. CDR3 nucleotide sequence: TGCAGCGTTGAAGATTGGCAGGGTGGTGGCACCGGGGAGCTGTTTTTT. It encodes CSVEDWQGGGTGELFF.

In the case of this clone: Within the sample, other DNA sequences also encode this same CDR3. The J gene is TRBJ2-2, the V gene TRBV4-2; maybe TRBD2 (6 bases). The CDR3 length is 14 residues. Germline values: CDR1 LGHNA, CDR2 YNFKEQ. The V end lost 0 bases, the J end lost 5 bases, and 7 bases lay between the germline ends. CDR3 bases: TGTGCCAGCAGCCAAGAGAGCGGGACCGGGGAGCTGTTTTTT. Its translation is CASSQESGTGELFF.